Listed here are 11 T cell receptor beta chains from one sample, sequenced in a study of early T cells in non-severe SARS-CoV-2 infection. TCRdb used MiXCR to reprocess the 5' RACE reads, holding one entry per CDR3 protein. The sample records over 50,000 distinct CDR3 sequences, less than 9.5% being singletons. Sequences were derived from whole blood, sampled at baseline. Receptor source: an adult who was a healthcare worker with PCR-confirmed SARS-CoV-2 infection or an uninfected control (not recorded which).

The table lists this clonotype with a few counts. This chain links TRBV30 with TRBJ2-7; 9 nucleotides match TRBD1. The CDR3 loop spans 13 amino acids. CDR1 and CDR2 (germline): GTSNPN, SVGIG (reference sequence). The ends lost 4 bases at V and 6 bases at J; junction bases unmatched: 7. In nucleotides, the CDR3 is TGTGCCTGGACCGAGACAGGGGGTTTCGAGCAGTACTTC. Its translation: CAWTETGGFEQYF.

V gene TRBV27 combines with J gene TRBJ2-1, with 12 bases fitting TRBD2. The J segment lost 0 bases and the V segment lost 7 bases, leaving 7 bases of the junction unmatched. Germline V gene lookup returns CDR1 MNHEY and CDR2 SMNVEV (reference sequence). There are 17 residues in the CDR3. The CDR3 nucleotides are TGTGCCAGCAAAACCGGACTAGCGGGAACCTCCTACAATGAGCAGTTCTTC. Amino acid sequence: CASKTGLAGTSYNEQFF.

J is TRBJ2-4 and V is TRBV28; D not certain. Germline CDR1 and CDR2: MDHEN and SYDVKM. Trimming cost V 4 bases and J 5 bases, with 9 bases left between them. This CDR3 spans 13 amino acids. The CDR3 spells CASSYSTQNIQYF. The DNA of the CDR3 is TGTGCCAGCAGTTACTCAACTCAAAACATTCAGTACTTC.

This clonotype was observed a few times. One junction end disagrees with the germline gene, perhaps due to a read error. The rearrangement links TRBV4-3 to TRBJ1-6, with D tentatively TRBD1 (5 bases). Germline CDR1 and CDR2: LGHNA and YSLEER. CDR3 length: 17 residues. CDR3 residues: CASSQVLGVLGLSPLHF. The CDR3 DNA sequence: TGCGCCAGCAGCCAAGTCCTCGGAGTTCTGGGGCTTTCACCCCTCCATTTT.

This clonotype was picked up many times. The V gene is TRBV28, the J gene TRBJ1-1, with a tentative D call TRBD1 (5 bases). Trimming took off 5 bases at V and 8 bases at J, with 12 bases between the two ends. This CDR3 has 12 amino acids. CDR1 is MDHEN and CDR2 is SYDVKM in the germline V gene. The CDR3 bases are TGTGCCAGCAGTCAGGGTGTTTCCGAAGCTTTCTTT. It encodes CASSQGVSEAFF.

The sample holds a few counts of this clonotype. The chain has TRBV10-2 and TRBJ1-1; a possible D gene is TRBD1 (6 bases). This CDR3 comprises 14 residues. With 6 bases removed from V and 3 bases from J, the gap between germline ends came to 14 bases. CDR1 and CDR2 (germline): WSHSY, SAAADI. In DNA form, the CDR3 reads TGCGCCAGCAGGATGGGGGGCATGTACACTGAAGCTTTCTTT. This encodes CASRMGGMYTEAFF.

This clonotype appeared a few times. The chain joins TRBV18 to TRBJ2-3; 9 bases fit TRBD1. Germline loops: CDR1 KGHSH, CDR2 LQKENI. V lost 3 bases, J lost 4 bases, and 5 bases stayed unmatched. The CDR3 sequence is 15 residues long. The CDR3 DNA sequence: TGTGCCAGCTCACCTCAGGACAGGGGAGCAGATACGCAGTATTTT. Amino acids: CASSPQDRGADTQYF.

The J gene is TRBJ2-7, the V gene TRBV3-1, with D tentatively TRBD1 (6 bases). Germline V CDR1 and CDR2: LGHDT, YNNKEL (reference sequence). The CDR3 is 16 amino acids. Between the trimmed V and J ends, which lost 0 bases and 4 bases, there was a span of 16 bases. This CDR3 reads CASSQEQGHQAYEQYF. The DNA for the CDR3 is TGTGCCAGCAGCCAAGAACAGGGACACCAAGCGTACGAGCAGTACTTC.

There are a few counts of this clonotype. This chain links TRBV11-3 with TRBJ2-1, with 9 bases that match TRBD2. This CDR3 contains 16 residues. CDR1 is SGHNT, CDR2 YENEEA, per germline. The V segment lost 4 bases and the J segment 6 bases; nucleotides outside the gene matches: 10. The CDR3 bases are TGTGCCAGCAGCTGGGGAAGCGGGAGGTCCCCCAATGAGCAGTTCTTC. It is translated as CASSWGSGRSPNEQFF.

This clonotype was counted many times. The chain employs TRBV7-9 and TRBJ1-4; D remains ambiguous. The CDR3 is 12 amino acids. The germline V gene encodes CDR1 SEHNR and CDR2 FQNEAQ (reference sequence). Trimming removed 5 bases from V and 12 bases from J, with 13 bases in between. The CDR3 reads CASSLPGVELFF. The DNA for the CDR3 is TGTGCCAGCAGCCTCCCAGGAGTTGAACTGTTTTTT.

This chain links TRBV12-3 or TRBV12-4 with TRBJ2-7; 8 bases match TRBD2. Losses at the gene ends were 3 bases for V and 4 bases for J; bases not matched to a gene: 5. The CDR3 runs 14 residues. CDR3 loop: CASSFSEREYEQYF. In DNA form, the CDR3 reads TGTGCCAGCAGTTTTTCCGAGCGGGAGTACGAGCAGTACTTC.